The rows below give T cell receptor beta chains drawn from one sample of a study of graft-versus-host responses after intestinal transplantation. Sequencing used immunoSEQ multiplex PCR; TCRdb keeps in-frame clones, though not all of them. This table has approximately 70,000 clones, 80% to 95% appearing once. Sequences were derived from bone marrow, sampled nearly 750 days after intestinal transplantation. These receptors all come from a human patient who received an intestinal transplant, so some T cells may come from the graft donor. Both conserved end residues are part of each CDR3. The D gene is left open where the match is weak. A row's size may be missing; if present it is once, few, many or a size class.

d_call clone_size j_call cdr3_length v_call cdr3_nt cdr3_aa
- - TRBJ1-4 15 TRBV4-1 TGCGCCAGCAGCAGGCCCTCCGGGGCTAATGAAAAACTGTTTTTT CASSRPSGANEKLFF
- once TRBJ1-3 14 TRBV5-4 TGTGCCAGCAGCCTATATGGGGCTGGAAACACCATATATTTT CASSLYGAGNTIYF
- - TRBJ1-1 15 TRBV2 TGTGCCAGCACTCAAAGGTGGGGGAGGAAGGCTGAAGCTTTCTTT CASTQRWGRKAEAFF
- - TRBJ1-2 14 TRBV6-6 TGTGCCAGCAGTTACTCTGGAGATAACTATGGCTACACCTTC CASSYSGDNYGYTF
- - TRBJ2-5 15 TRBV25-1 TGTGCCAGCAGTGAACTCGCAGGGAAGTCGGAGACCCAGTACTTC CASSELAGKSETQYF
TRBD2 - TRBJ2-1 13 TRBV2 TGTGCCAGACTCGGGACTAGCGGCAATGAGCAGTTCTTC CARLGTSGNEQFF
- - TRBJ2-1 14 TRBV7-9 TGTGCCAGCAGACACGGAGGCAGTATCTATGAGCAGTTCTTC CASRHGGSIYEQFF
- - TRBJ2-5 14 TRBV6-5 TGTGCCAGCAGTTACTCAGTTTCCGGGGAGACCCAGTACTTC CASSYSVSGETQYF
- - TRBJ2-5 14 TRBV6-5 TGTGCCAGCAGTTACTTGGACAACCAAGAGACCCAGTACTTC CASSYLDNQETQYF
- - TRBJ1-2 16 TRBV7-2 TGTGCCAGCAGCCCAGGTGGTAGGTCCGGGAACTATGGCTACACCTTC CASSPGGRSGNYGYTF
TRBD1 - TRBJ2-7 15 TRBV28 TGTGCCAGCACCGAAGGGGGGACAGGGGGATACGAGCAGTACTTC CASTEGGTGGYEQYF
TRBD1 - TRBJ2-7 15 TRBV6-1 TGTGCCAGCAGACCAGGGACAGGGGCGGTCTACGAGCAGTACTTC CASRPGTGAVYEQYF
- - TRBJ1-5 15 TRBV6-6 TGTGCCAGCAGTTACGGGGTCTTAGGGAATCAGCCCCAGCATTTT CASSYGVLGNQPQHF
- - TRBJ2-7 12 TRBV27 TGTGCCAGCAAACCCTCACCCTACGAGCAGTACTTC CASKPSPYEQYF
- - TRBJ2-7 17 TRBV7-6 TGTGCCAGCAGCTTAGAACCTCCAGCGGCACCCTCCTGGGAGCAGTACTTC CASSLEPPAAPSWEQYF
TRBD1 - TRBJ2-2 14 TRBV7-2 TGTGCCAGCAGCTCATGGGGACAGACCGGGGAGCTGTTTTTT CASSSWGQTGELFF
- - TRBJ1-2 13 TRBV27 TGTGCCAGCAGTCCCGGACAGAACTATGGCTACACCTTC CASSPGQNYGYTF
- - TRBJ2-1 13 TRBV4-2 TGTGCCAGCAGCCAAGGAAAGGCGGGTATGCCGTTCTTC CASSQGKAGMPFF
TRBD1 - TRBJ2-5 16 TRBV2 TGTGCCAGCAGTTTACTAAAAGGACAGGTCGGGGAGACCCAGTACTTC CASSLLKGQVGETQYF
- - TRBJ2-7 13 TRBV7-2 TGTGCCAGCAGCTTATTCCCGCTTTACGAGCAGTACTTC CASSLFPLYEQYF
TRBD2 - TRBJ2-1 17 TRBV11-2 TGTGCCAGCAGCTTATTAGGGGGGGGACTAGCGGCGAATGAGCAGTTCTTC CASSLLGGGLAANEQFF
TRBD1 - TRBJ2-7 16 TRBV29-1 TGCAGCGTTGAAATAGTTTGGGACAGGGAGTCCTACGAGCAGTACTTC CSVEIVWDRESYEQYF
- - TRBJ1-1 14 TRBV15 TGTGCCACCAGCAGAGATGACCAGGGATTTGAAGCTTTCTTT CATSRDDQGFEAFF
- - TRBJ2-6 14 TRBV6-1 TGTGCCAGCAGTGAAGTCTCTGGGGCCAACGTCCTGACTTTC CASSEVSGANVLTF
- - TRBJ1-2 12 TRBV29-1 TGCAGCGTTGAACCGGGGGGTGGGGGCTACACCTTC CSVEPGGGGYTF